This TCR beta chain is drawn from a study of cytomegalovirus exposure and HLA in healthy donors. Worth noting for this clone: Its antigen is undetermined.

Germline values: CDR1 GTSNPN, CDR2 SVGIG (reference sequence). The V end was cut by 1 base, the J end by 0 bases, with 6 bases between. This CDR3 is 13 amino acids long. Study-level findings and limits: Most TCR sequences proved rare, with some public TCRs found in many donors. TCR beta chain V- and J-gene trimming was linked, in a later analysis, to a missense variant in DCLRE1C.

PCR was performed using 60 Vbeta and 13 Jbeta primers. The method was immunoSEQ multiplex PCR; TCRdb's version includes in-frame clones alone and lacks a portion of them. The sample data list roughly 54,000 clones. This clonotype originated in a woman aged 30 to 39 in good health and CMV-seropositive. The sequencing sample was made of PBMCs. J is TRBJ1-2 and V is TRBV30; D uncertain. The CDR3 loop is CAWSAGSNYGYTF. The CDR3 DNA is TGTGCCTGGAGTGCGGGATCTAACTATGGCTACACCTTC.